What follows are 20 T cell receptor beta chains derived from one specimen sequenced in a study of T cells in localized non-small cell lung cancer. Repertoires were generated with immunoSEQ multiplex PCR, while TCRdb's copy carries only in-frame clones and drops some. The table records about 16,000 clones, roughly 87% of them present only once. Sequenced material: peripheral blood, taken before any cancer treatment. All receptors derive from an older male donor with stage I lung adenocarcinoma.

The CDR3 protein is CSVTDYEQYF. CDR3 bases: TGCAGCGTGACGGATTACGAGCAGTACTTC. This chain uses TRBV29-1 with TRBJ2-7; D uncertain. The germline V and J ends were trimmed by 6 bases and 4 bases, with 7 bases remaining between them. The CDR3 extends over 10 amino acids. Germline CDR1 reads SQVTM; CDR2 reads ANQGSEA.

The rearrangement links TRBV4-2 to TRBJ2-5; 7 nucleotides match TRBD1. V was clipped by 3 bases and J by 5 bases; unmatched bases: 15. Germline lookup yields CDR1 LGHNA and CDR2 YNFKEQ. The CDR3 is made up of 17 amino acids. CDR3 amino acids: CASSHPRQGGFGETQYF. CDR3 DNA sequence: TGTGCCAGCAGCCACCCCAGACAAGGGGGCTTCGGGGAGACCCAGTACTTC.

The rearrangement joins TRBV10-3 to TRBJ1-5; D is undetermined. V lost 0 bases, J lost 5 bases, and 11 bases lay in between. This CDR3 comprises 15 residues. Germline CDR1 and CDR2: ENHRY and SYGVKD. In DNA form, the CDR3 reads TGTGCCATCAGTGAGTCAAAGAGGGATGATCAGCCCCAGCATTTT. Translated, it gives CAISESKRDDQPQHF.

V usage is TRBV7-9 and J usage is TRBJ1-6; D uncertain. The CDR3 is made up of 15 amino acids. The V end was cut by 3 bases, the J end by 7 bases, with 13 bases between. The germline V gene encodes CDR1 SEHNR and CDR2 FQNEAQ (reference sequence). The CDR3 sequence is CASSFGRPENSPLHF. CDR3 coding DNA: TGTGCCAGCAGCTTCGGGAGGCCGGAGAATTCACCCCTCCACTTT.

The rearrangement uses TRBV18 and TRBJ1-4; no firm D call. Trimming cost V 2 bases and J 5 bases, with 15 bases left between them. The CDR3 runs to 16 residues. Per germline, CDR1 KGHSH and CDR2 LQKENI. CDR3 coding DNA: TGTGCCAGCTCACCAAGGAAGAGCGCAATAAATGAAAAACTGTTTTTT. Translated, it gives CASSPRKSAINEKLFF.

This chain uses TRBV5-6 with TRBJ2-3; 12 nucleotides match TRBD2. Germline V gives CDR1 SGHDT, CDR2 YYEEEE. This CDR3 has 16 residues. The trim removed 2 bases at V and 7 bases at J, leaving 8 bases unmatched. The DNA for the CDR3 is TGTGCCAGCAGCTTCGGTGCTACTAGCGGGGGGTATACGCAGTATTTT. Translation: CASSFGATSGGYTQYF.

This chain joins TRBV18 and TRBJ2-7; D remains ambiguous. CDR3 length equals 14 residues. Trimming cost V 0 bases and J 0 bases, with 6 bases left between them. Germline CDR1 reads KGHSH; CDR2 reads LQKENI. CDR3 sequence reads: CASSPPTRSYEQYF. The CDR3 nucleotides read TGTGCCAGCTCACCACCGACGCGCTCCTACGAGCAGTACTTC.

For the CDR3, the DNA is TGTGCCACCAGCAGAGATCAGGGAGCGTATCAGCCCCAGCATTTT. Its protein product is CATSRDQGAYQPQHF. The J gene is TRBJ1-5, the V gene TRBV15; D possibly corresponds to TRBD1 (5 bases). The CDR3 extends over 15 amino acids. In germline, CDR1 is LNHNV, CDR2 YYDKDF (reference sequence). V was shortened by 0 bases and J by 5 bases, with 11 bases between the two germline ends.

The J gene is TRBJ2-7, the V gene TRBV7-8; TRBD1 matches at 11 bases. Germline loops: CDR1 SGHVS, CDR2 FQNEAQ. V lost 0 bases to trimming and J lost 7 bases; unmatched junction nucleotides: 5. The CDR3 totals 15 residues. This chain's CDR3 is CASSLAGTGGGEQYF. The CDR3 coding sequence is TGTGCCAGCAGCTTAGCCGGGACAGGGGGTGGGGAGCAGTACTTC.

This sequence joins TRBV11-2 and TRBJ1-3; 7 nucleotides line up with TRBD1. The J segment lost 0 bases and the V segment lost 5 bases, leaving 13 bases of the junction unmatched. Germline V lookup: CDR1 SGHAT, CDR2 FQNNGV. This CDR3 spans 18 amino acids. The CDR3 reads CASSARRRGLFSGNTIYF. The DNA of the CDR3 is TGTGCCAGCAGCGCCCGAAGGAGGGGGCTTTTCTCTGGAAACACCATATATTTT.

The chain uses TRBV11-2 and TRBJ2-1; the D is unclear. V lost 5 bases and J lost 0, with 8 bases in between. CDR1 is SGHAT and CDR2 is FQNNGV in the germline V gene. The length of the CDR3 is 14 residues. CDR3 DNA sequence: TGTGCCAGCAGCAGGAGCAGCTCCTACAATGAGCAGTTCTTC. Amino acids: CASSRSSSYNEQFF.

V and J are TRBV10-3 and TRBJ2-7; D gene ambiguous. The V end lost 10 bases, the J end lost 5 bases, and 12 bases lay between the germline ends. The CDR3 consists of 11 residues. Per the germline V gene, CDR1 is ENHRY and CDR2 is SYGVKD. The CDR3 is CASKSGHEQYF. DNA of the CDR3: TGTGCCAGCAAATCTGGCCACGAGCAGTACTTC.

The rearrangement links TRBV9 to TRBJ2-3; D is possibly TRBD2 (5 bases). The CDR3 extends over 15 amino acids. Germline V CDR1 and CDR2: SGDLS, YYNGEE. With 4 bases removed from V and 0 bases from J, the gap between germline ends came to 12 bases. CDR3 nucleotide sequence: TGTGCCAGCAGCCCGAGGGTACTAAGCACAGATACGCAGTATTTT. Translation gives CASSPRVLSTDTQYF.

The chain has TRBV10-3 and TRBJ2-5; no clear D gene. Germline lookup yields CDR1 ENHRY and CDR2 SYGVKD. The CDR3 consists of 14 residues. The ends were cut back, 6 bases at V and 2 bases at J, with 13 bases in the middle. The CDR3, as DNA: TGTGCCATCAGCGGCGACATAGGGCAAGAGACCCAGTACTTC. Translation: CAISGDIGQETQYF.

This clone was detected only once. The chain joins TRBV18 to TRBJ1-5; 8 bases are a match to TRBD1. CDR1 is KGHSH and CDR2 is LQKENI in the germline V gene. The CDR3 runs to 15 residues. The V segment lost 5 bases and the J segment 6 bases; nucleotides outside the gene matches: 9. CDR3 amino acids: CASSSNDRGGQPQHF. The CDR3 nucleotides are TGTGCCAGCTCATCGAACGACAGGGGCGGTCAGCCCCAGCATTTT. Complete variable domain (other parts from reference TRBV18 and TRBJ1-5): NAGVMQNPRHLVRRRGQEARLRCSPMKGHSHVYWYRQLPEEGLKFMVYLQKENIIDESGMPKERFSAEFPKEGPSILRIQQVVRGDSAAYFCASSSNDRGGQPQHFGDGTRLSIL.

CDR3 loop: CASRPRLGKSYNEQFF. In DNA, the CDR3 is TGTGCCAGCAGGCCCCGTCTTGGGAAGTCCTACAATGAGCAGTTCTTC. The rearrangement links TRBV28 to TRBJ2-1, with D hard to call. Trimming shortened V by 6 bases and J by 1 base, and 16 bases separated the two germline ends. This CDR3 region has 16 residues. CDR1 and CDR2 (germline): MDHEN, SYDVKM.

The V call is TRBV29-1, the J call TRBJ1-6; D remains ambiguous. V was cut by 6 bases and J by 0 bases, with 9 bases left in between. The length of the CDR3 is 14 residues. Per the germline V gene, CDR1 is SQVTM and CDR2 is ANQGSEA. The CDR3 sequence: CSVLESSYNSPLHF. The CDR3 region has the DNA TGCAGCGTGCTAGAGAGCTCCTATAATTCACCCCTCCACTTT.

The J gene is TRBJ1-4, the V gene TRBV4-3; D gene uncertain. Trimming pared 0 bases from V and 0 bases from J, leaving 8 bases between. Germline V CDR1 and CDR2: LGHNA, YSLEER. The CDR3 is made up of 16 amino acids. In nucleotides, the CDR3 is TGCGCCAGCAGCCAAGACTCCCCGCCAACTAATGAAAAACTGTTTTTT. Translation: CASSQDSPPTNEKLFF.

The chain recombines TRBV5-1 with TRBJ2-5, with 9 bases aligning to TRBD2. Unmatched junction bases numbered 8, after V lost 2 bases and J lost 0 bases. This CDR3 is 17 amino acids long. Germline CDR1 and CDR2: SGHRS and YFSETQ. The CDR3, as DNA: TGCGCCAGCAGCTTCGGCTGGAGCGGGGGGAACCAAGAGACCCAGTACTTC. This translates into CASSFGWSGGNQETQYF. The full variable domain, its missing parts supplied by reference TRBV5-1 and TRBJ2-5, is KAGVTQTPRYLIKTRGQQVTLSCSPISGHRSVSWYQQTPGQGLQFLFEYFSETQRNKGNFPGRFSGRQFSNSRSEMNVSTLELGDSALYLCASSFGWSGGNQETQYFGPGTRLLVL.

The V and J genes are TRBV5-1 and TRBJ2-1; 8 bases fit TRBD1. The CDR3 is 17 residues long. Germline values: CDR1 SGHRS, CDR2 YFSETQ. Trimming removed 4 bases from V and 10 bases from J; junction bases left unmatched: 19. This CDR3 is CASSLTGQAPGTNEQFF. The CDR3 nucleotides read TGCGCCAGCAGCCTAACGGGACAGGCCCCAGGTACAAACGAGCAGTTCTTC.